These 9 T cell receptor beta chains came from one sample sequenced in a study of T cell changes during pregnancy in multiple sclerosis. Some clones are missing from TCRdb's copy, which holds only in-frame ones; the method was immunoSEQ multiplex PCR. The sample yields around 30,000 clones, about 87% seen once. The sequenced sample was CD8+ T cells from peripheral blood mononuclear cells, obtained in the third trimester of pregnancy. Source of these receptors: a female donor with multiple sclerosis, enrolled in a pregnancy study.

A few counts support this clone. CDR3 in amino acids: CASSPEASTLGMNTEAFF. The CDR3 DNA reads as TGTGCCAGCAGCCCAGAGGCTTCTACCCTGGGCATGAACACTGAAGCTTTCTTT. This sequence joins TRBV4-2 and TRBJ1-1; D is uncertain. Germline loops: CDR1 LGHNA, CDR2 YNFKEQ. The CDR3 is 18 amino acids. Trimming cost V 4 bases and J 0 bases, with 21 bases left between them.

The V and J genes are TRBV6-5 and TRBJ2-7; 11 positions agree with TRBD1. Germline V CDR1 and CDR2: MNHEY, SVGAGI. CDR3 length: 14 amino acids. J was trimmed by 3 bases and V by 4 bases; bases with no gene match: 2. The CDR3 DNA reads TGTGCCAGCAGTTTAGGGACAGGGGGCTACGAGCAGTACTTC. Protein sequence: CASSLGTGGYEQYF.

This clone was counted only a few times. V and J are TRBV7-6 and TRBJ1-1, with TRBD1 as a possible D gene (5 bases). From germline, CDR1 is SGHVS and CDR2 FNYEAQ. This CDR3 has 13 residues. The V end lost 5 bases, the J end lost 4 bases, and 11 bases lay between the germline ends. The CDR3 sequence: CASSPAGITEAFF. The CDR3 region has the DNA TGTGCCAGCAGCCCGGCAGGGATCACTGAAGCTTTCTTT. The full variable domain, completed using reference TRBV7-6 and TRBJ1-1, is GAGVSQSPRYKVTKRGQDVALRCDPISGHVSLYWYRQALGQGPEFLTYFNYEAQQDKSGLPNDRFSAERPEGSISTLTIQRTEQRDSAMYRCASSPAGITEAFFGQGTRLTVV.

The V and J genes are TRBV4-1 and TRBJ1-2, with D tentatively TRBD1 (5 bases). The CDR3 length is 16 residues. The germline V gene has CDR1 MGHRA and CDR2 YSYEKL. V was clipped by 0 bases and J by 5 bases, with 16 bases between them. CDR3: CASSQDTRQIIYGYTF. DNA for the CDR3: TGCGCCAGCAGCCAAGATACCCGACAGATAATTTATGGCTACACCTTC.

The V call is TRBV6-5, the J call TRBJ2-2; tentative D call: TRBD1 (6 bases). V lost 5 bases to trimming and J lost 3 bases, with 13 bases between them. This CDR3 has 15 amino acids. Germline V gene data show CDR1 as MNHEY and CDR2 as SVGAGI. CDR3 sequence reads: CASSAGTTDTGELFF. The CDR3 DNA follows: TGTGCCAGCAGTGCCGGGACAACGGACACCGGGGAGCTGTTTTTT.

This clone was detected once. This rearrangement joins TRBV2 to TRBJ2-7; D might be TRBD2 (6 bases). The V and J ends lost 8 bases and 3 bases respectively, with 14 bases between them. Germline-derived CDR1 and CDR2 are SNHLY and FYNNEI. The CDR3 runs to 13 residues. The DNA of the CDR3 is TGTGCCAGCTCGGGGGACGCCTACTACGAGCAGTACTTC. Its translation: CASSGDAYYEQYF.

This chain uses TRBV29-1 with TRBJ1-1; TRBD1 matches at 7 bases. V lost 6 bases, J lost 4 bases, and 5 bases stayed unmatched. Looked up from germline, CDR1 is SQVTM and CDR2 is ANQGSEA. The CDR3 is made up of 12 amino acids. As DNA, the CDR3 is TGCAGCGTGCTGGCAGGGGGCACTGAAGCTTTCTTT. Amino acid sequence: CSVLAGGTEAFF.

The chain is built from TRBV9 and TRBJ2-7; D ambiguous. This CDR3 contains 13 residues. Trimming removed 0 bases at V and 2 bases at J, with 6 bases between. Germline CDR1 SGDLS, CDR2 YYNGEE. The CDR3 reads CASSVGSAYEQYF. In DNA, the CDR3 is TGTGCCAGCAGCGTAGGCAGCGCCTACGAGCAGTACTTC.

The chain combines TRBV9 with TRBJ2-5, with 7 bases aligning to TRBD1. Germline-derived CDR1 and CDR2 are SGDLS and YYNGEE. The CDR3 loop spans 14 amino acids. Losses at the gene ends were 0 bases for V and 1 base for J; bases not matched to a gene: 0. The CDR3 is CASSVGDSQETQYF. The CDR3 DNA sequence: TGTGCCAGCAGCGTAGGGGACAGCCAAGAGACCCAGTACTTC.